This T cell receptor (beta chain) comes out of a study of long-term antiretroviral therapy in people with HIV (dated by TCRdb to between 2022 and 2023). Regarding the complete study: Collection of the earliest samples took place about a decade ahead of the 2015 WHO recommendation for immediate ART, at a time when ART was typically delayed until CD4 counts fell. Whether ART initiation and durable HIV suppression were associated with changes in peripheral blood TRB repertoire composition and diversity was tested in a retrospective serial study. A total of about 190 cryopreserved PBMC samples were contributed to the cohort by 30 adults with confirmed HIV infection, with samples collected serially over a mean of roughly six years (range 1-12). About 35% of the 30 participants with HIV were female. Test extractions of a monoclonal T-cell line alongside about 30 polyclonal samples showed no cross-contamination during QIAcube processing. What the research found in general, with its limitations: The samples were dated from the mid-2000s to the late 2010s, and the ART regimens that were used may be less effective than current ART regimens. Owing to limited PBMC availability, only the TCR beta chain was sequenced, without alpha chain pairing. A significant increase in TRB diversity was found to be associated with ART initiation, although TRB diversity was observed to remain significantly below that of transplant donor controls even after long-term ART. Compared with controls, HIV repertoires had narrower CDR3 length ranges, and the network structure pointed to an antigen-experienced repertoire that shifted only slightly toward naive after ART. Because pre-ART samples had limited cell numbers, profiling was done on unsorted PBMC rather than on sorted CD4+ and CD8+ T cells. No data were available on ART adherence, viral resistance or therapy changes, limiting inferences about post-ART repertoire changes. At every time point, the repertoire was dominated by expanded TRB clones first identified before ART initiation, although this dominance fluctuated and, in many PLHIV, declined after ART.

V drops 3 bases and J drops 4 bases, leaving 18 bases in between. The cysteine opens and the phenylalanine closes a CDR3 of 16 amino acids. This entry keeps only the CDR3 DNA: 48 bases, framed from base 1. According to the germline V gene (reference sequence), CDR1 reads GTSNPN and CDR2 reads SVGIG. Inclusion was restricted to participants for whom at least one PBMC sample before ART initiation and at least two post-ART samples were available. All participants with HIV were treated in the United States of America. Cryopreserved samples of about 0.9-11 million PBMC were thawed and washed before DNA extraction. At the time of the earliest PBMC sample for each participant with HIV, ages ranged from roughly 23 to 60 years. Each participant contributed PBMC samples from 1-4 timepoints before ART initiation and 2-8 timepoints after ART initiation, with a median of 7 samples. For every participant, serial HIV viral load, CD4+ T-cell count, ART history and demographic data were obtained. Genomic DNA was extracted from unsorted PBMC with a Qiagen kit on a QIAcube, processed in batches of 12 samples.

Sequencing of the TRB variable region was done with the immunoSEQ hsTCRB v3.0 assay at survey level resolution. TRB sequencing targeted a depth of about 40,000-55,000 T-cell genomes per sample. Pooled TRB libraries were sequenced on an Illumina MiSeq with a v3 150-cycle kit. For the original study's pipeline: Analysis of repertoires was carried out in R inside a reproducible Nextflow workflow spanning QC, data transformation and analysis. LymphoSeq2, an R package for exploring AIRR-Seq data, was used to implement the custom analyses. A handful of samples that produced fewer than 5000 total TRB sequences were removed, so 190 or so HIV repertoires were analyzed. Among the approximately 200 retained HIV repertoires, about 57 were collected before ART initiation and roughly 130 were collected after ART initiation. Repertoires were downsampled to 5000 TRB nucleotide sequences, with summary statistics averaged over 100 downsampling iterations. The analysis kept only TRB sequences whose CDR3 regions were at least seven amino acids long. Two measures captured diversity: a Shannon entropy-derived clonality score and the Gini coefficient. In the repertoire networks, any two of the top 5000 CDR3 amino acid sequences were connected whenever the two sequences differed by an edit distance of one. Antigen specificity groups and MHC restriction were predicted for TRB CDR3 amino acid sequences with GLIPH2. CDR3 amino acid sequences were matched against VDJdb and McPAS-TCR to flag known CMV, EBV, HIV or tissue antigen associations. Pre-ART, post-ART and control groups were compared with Wilcoxon signed-rank tests and Holm-Bonferroni correction. This is the immuneACCESS table as TCRdb keeps it, with only in-frame sequences that have V and J called. A part of the clones is gone; compared with another copy, unresolved V genes explain less than half, and the rest is unexplained. From that table come the V and J calls and clone size; the DNA was used to work out D and trimming. Across this sample there are over 30,000 clones, with over 75% seen only once. The ten top clones hold around 6.3% of the sample.

With respect to this clone: What this receptor recognizes is not known. Nothing much larger sits one base from this clone, and base qualities are not available.

This TCR was sampled from a man between 18 and 35 years old with HIV. The chain joins TRBV30 to TRBJ2-2; the D gene assignment is ambiguous. The sample here was unsorted PBMCs, taken 0.6 years after starting antiretroviral therapy. The CDR3 reads as follows: CAWRPLGSMGTGELFF. The DNA is as follows: TGTGCCTGGAGACCATTAGGTAGTATGGGCACCGGGGAGCTGTTTTTT.